These 13 T cell receptor beta chains were sequenced from one sample in a study of a mutant IDH1 vaccine in newly diagnosed glioma. As for time point: week 35, safety follow-up. Each dose of the vaccine consisted of 300 ug of mutant IDH1 20-mer peptide, with topical imiquimod. Sequencing used immunoSEQ multiplex PCR; TCRdb keeps in-frame clones, though not all of them. This table holds 45,000 to 60,000 clones, around 89% found once. The antigens for these receptors are not known. The sample in question was PBMCs, obtained from a glioma patient whose treatment included an IDH1 peptide vaccine. Source of these receptors: a woman in her 40s with glioma.

The chain combines TRBV19 with TRBJ1-2, with TRBD1 matching 8 bases. V dropped 5 bases and J dropped 6; count of bases not matched to a gene: 8. The CDR3 consists of 14 residues. CDR1 LNHDA and CDR2 SQIVND come from the germline V gene (reference sequence). CDR3 nucleotide sequence: TGTGCCAGTAGTCGACAGGGGAATAAGGATGGCTACACCTTC. It translates to CASSRQGNKDGYTF.

V usage is TRBV7-9 and J usage is TRBJ2-2, with 7 bases identical to TRBD1. Germline V CDR1 and CDR2: SEHNR, FQNEAQ (reference sequence). Unmatched junction bases numbered 4, after V lost 5 bases and J lost 4 bases. The CDR3 is made up of 14 amino acids. The CDR3 region is CASSETGTTGELFF. As DNA, the CDR3 is TGTGCCAGCAGCGAGACAGGGACCACCGGGGAGCTGTTTTTT.

CDR3: CASSRLPQERQYF. The CDR3 DNA is TGTGCCAGCAGTCGCCTGCCCCAGGAAAGGCAGTATTTT. The chain employs TRBV2 and TRBJ2-3; no definite D call. With 5 bases removed from V and 11 bases from J, the gap between germline ends came to 17 bases. The CDR3 is 13 amino acids. CDR1 SNHLY and CDR2 FYNNEI come from the germline V gene.

The CDR3 loop is CASGSQGSYEQYF. As DNA, the CDR3 is TGTGCCAGCGGGAGCCAGGGCTCCTACGAGCAGTACTTC. V and J are TRBV6-5 and TRBJ2-7; D tentatively reads TRBD1 or TRBD2 (5 bases each). The V end lost 8 bases, the J end lost 0 bases, and 11 bases lay between the germline ends. The CDR3 loop spans 13 amino acids. Germline V gene data show CDR1 as MNHEY and CDR2 as SVGAGI.

This clone was counted once. The chain links TRBV2 to TRBJ1-5, with no clear D. CDR1 and CDR2 (germline): SNHLY, FYNNEI. This CDR3 is 13 amino acids long. V lost 6 bases and J 9 bases, leaving 15 bases between the germline ends. The CDR3 DNA sequence: TGTGCCAGCAGAGCCGACACGGGTCGGCCCCAGCATTTT. This sequence encodes CASRADTGRPQHF.

The genes are TRBV18 and TRBJ1-5; 7 bases line up with TRBD1. This CDR3 is 14 amino acids long. Germline assignment: CDR1 KGHSH and CDR2 LQKENI. V lost 4 bases to trimming and J lost 4 bases; unmatched junction nucleotides: 4. CDR3 residues: CASSRTGSNQPQHF. CDR3 bases: TGTGCCAGCTCACGGACAGGATCGAATCAGCCCCAGCATTTT.

The sample holds a few counts of this clone. The V gene is TRBV4-1, the J gene TRBJ1-1; D ambiguous. The CDR3 has 12 amino acids. Germline V CDR1 and CDR2: MGHRA, YSYEKL. Trimming took 2 bases from V and 4 from J, leaving 5 bases between them. The CDR3: CASSQMSTEAFF. The DNA for the CDR3 is TGCGCCAGCAGCCAAATGAGCACTGAAGCTTTCTTT.

This rearrangement joins TRBV30 to TRBJ2-5; possibly TRBD1 for D (6 bases). Between the trimmed V and J ends, which lost 1 base and 6 bases, there was a span of 18 bases. The CDR3 consists of 15 residues. The germline V gene has CDR1 GTSNPN and CDR2 SVGIG (reference sequence). In DNA, the CDR3 is TGTGCCTGGAGTGGAAGGACAGAGGGTAGGAAGACCCAGTACTTC. Encoded protein: CAWSGRTEGRKTQYF.

The V call is TRBV7-2, the J call TRBJ2-5, with TRBD1 identical over 8 bases. The V gene's germline CDR1 is SGHTA and CDR2 FQGNSA. This CDR3 has 15 residues. J lost 5 bases, V lost 5 bases, and 10 bases had no gene match. As DNA, the CDR3 is TGTGCCAGCAGCCCCCCCAGGGGGCAGTGGGAGACCCAGTACTTC. This gives the protein CASSPPRGQWETQYF.

CDR3 residues: CASSHQGSTEAFF. In nucleotides, the CDR3 is TGTGCCAGCAGTCATCAGGGGAGCACTGAAGCTTTCTTT. The V call is TRBV6-5, the J call TRBJ1-1; D is possibly TRBD1 (6 bases). CDR1 MNHEY and CDR2 SVGAGI come from the germline V gene. The CDR3 totals 13 residues. V was pared by 5 bases and J by 4 bases, with 11 bases between.

Only one count was recorded for this clone. This chain connects TRBV7-6 to TRBJ1-4; TRBD1 might be the D (5 bases). Trimming left V 2 bases short and J 0 bases short, with 7 bases between. The CDR3 sequence is 15 residues long. Per germline, CDR1 SGHVS and CDR2 FNYEAQ. The CDR3 DNA is TGTGCCAGCAGCTTAACGGGGGCAACTAATGAAAAACTGTTTTTT. This codes for CASSLTGATNEKLFF.

J is TRBJ2-5 and V is TRBV5-1; D assignment may be TRBD1 or TRBD2 (5 bases each). Trimming took 7 bases from V and 1 from J, leaving 20 bases between them. This CDR3 has 16 amino acids. Per the germline V gene, CDR1 is SGHRS and CDR2 is YFSETQ. The CDR3 DNA reads TGCGCCAGCGGGGACCTTGGCAGCCCACCCCAAGAGACCCAGTACTTC. It translates to CASGDLGSPPQETQYF.

The V and J genes are TRBV6-5 and TRBJ2-2; 7 bases match TRBD2. The CDR3 has 15 amino acids. Germline CDR1 is MNHEY and CDR2 is SVGAGI. V lost 0 bases, J lost 4 bases, and 2 bases stayed unmatched. The CDR3 protein is CASSYSSGVTGELFF. CDR3 DNA sequence: TGTGCCAGCAGTTACTCAAGCGGGGTCACCGGGGAGCTGTTTTTT.